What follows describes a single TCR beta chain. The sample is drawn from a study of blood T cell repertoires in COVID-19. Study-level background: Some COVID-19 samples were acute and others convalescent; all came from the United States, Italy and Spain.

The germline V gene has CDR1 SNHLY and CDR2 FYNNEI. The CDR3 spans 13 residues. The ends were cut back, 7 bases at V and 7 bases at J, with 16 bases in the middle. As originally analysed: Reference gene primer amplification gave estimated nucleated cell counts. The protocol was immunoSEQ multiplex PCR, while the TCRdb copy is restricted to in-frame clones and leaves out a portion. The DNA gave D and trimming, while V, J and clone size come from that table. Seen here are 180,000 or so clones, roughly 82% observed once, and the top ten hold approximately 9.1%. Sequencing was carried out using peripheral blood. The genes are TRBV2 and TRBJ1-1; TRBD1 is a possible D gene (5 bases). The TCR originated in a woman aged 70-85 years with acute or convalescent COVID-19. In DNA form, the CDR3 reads TGTGCCAGCATCAGGGTGACCCACGGTGAAGCTTTCTTT. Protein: CASIRVTHGEAFF.